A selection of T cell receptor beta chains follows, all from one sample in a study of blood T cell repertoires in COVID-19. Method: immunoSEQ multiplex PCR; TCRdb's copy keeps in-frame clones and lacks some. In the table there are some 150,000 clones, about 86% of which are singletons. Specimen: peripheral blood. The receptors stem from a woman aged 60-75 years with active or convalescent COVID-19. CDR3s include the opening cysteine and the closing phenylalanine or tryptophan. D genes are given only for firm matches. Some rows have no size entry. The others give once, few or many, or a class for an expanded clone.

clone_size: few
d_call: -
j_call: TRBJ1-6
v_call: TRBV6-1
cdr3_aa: CASSEGTDSPLHF
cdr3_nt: TGTGCCAGCAGTGAGGGGACTGACTCACCCCTCCACTTT

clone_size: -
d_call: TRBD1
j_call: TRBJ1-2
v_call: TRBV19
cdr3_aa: CASAPGTAYGYTF
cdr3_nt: TGTGCCAGCGCACCCGGGACAGCCTATGGCTACACCTTC

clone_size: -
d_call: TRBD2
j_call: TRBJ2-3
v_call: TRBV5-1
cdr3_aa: CASSLAGAFTDTQYF
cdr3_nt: TGCGCCAGCAGCTTAGCGGGGGCCTTCACAGATACGCAGTATTTT

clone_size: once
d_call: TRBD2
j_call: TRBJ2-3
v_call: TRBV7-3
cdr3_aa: CASSLRAGGTTDTQYF
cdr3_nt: TGTGCCAGCAGCCTACGAGCGGGGGGAACCACAGATACGCAGTATTTT

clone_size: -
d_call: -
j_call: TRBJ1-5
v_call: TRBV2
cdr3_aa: CASSEARRQTWMYSNQPQHF
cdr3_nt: TGTGCCAGCAGTGAAGCTAGGAGACAGACTTGGATGTATAGCAATCAGCCCCAGCATTTT

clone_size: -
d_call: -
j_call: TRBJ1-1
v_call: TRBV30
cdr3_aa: CAWSVQMNTEAFF
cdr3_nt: TGTGCCTGGAGTGTACAGATGAACACTGAAGCTTTCTTT

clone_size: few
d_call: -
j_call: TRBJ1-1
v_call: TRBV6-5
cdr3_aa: CASKDSTNTEAFF
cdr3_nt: TGTGCCAGCAAGGACAGCACGAACACTGAAGCTTTCTTT

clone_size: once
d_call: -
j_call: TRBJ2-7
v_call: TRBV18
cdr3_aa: CASSPREGDPTYEQYF
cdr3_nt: TGTGCCAGCTCACCACGTGAGGGGGACCCAACCTACGAGCAGTACTTC

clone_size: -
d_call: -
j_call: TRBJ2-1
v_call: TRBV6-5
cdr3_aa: CASSYDRSYNEQFF
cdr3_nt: TGTGCCAGCAGTTACGACAGATCCTACAATGAGCAGTTCTTC

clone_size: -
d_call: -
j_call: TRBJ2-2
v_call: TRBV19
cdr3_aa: CATGPQGWNTGELFF
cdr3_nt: TGTGCCACCGGCCCCCAGGGGTGGAACACCGGGGAGCTGTTTTTT

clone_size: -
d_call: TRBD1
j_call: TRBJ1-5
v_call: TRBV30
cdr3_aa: CAWRDSDRVNQPQHF
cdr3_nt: TGTGCCTGGAGGGACTCCGACAGGGTTAATCAGCCCCAGCATTTT

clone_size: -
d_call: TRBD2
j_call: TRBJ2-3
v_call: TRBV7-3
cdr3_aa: CASTLSGTSTDTQYF
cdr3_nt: TGTGCCAGCACCCTAAGCGGGACGAGCACAGATACGCAGTATTTT

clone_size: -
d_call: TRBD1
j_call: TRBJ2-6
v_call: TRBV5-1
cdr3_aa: CASSLGDRQYPSGANVLTF
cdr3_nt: TGCGCCAGCAGCTTGGGGGACAGGCAATACCCCTCTGGGGCCAACGTCCTGACTTTC

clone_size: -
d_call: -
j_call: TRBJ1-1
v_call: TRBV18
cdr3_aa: CASSPLQGNTEAFF
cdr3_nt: TGTGCCAGCTCACCATTACAGGGGAACACTGAAGCTTTCTTT

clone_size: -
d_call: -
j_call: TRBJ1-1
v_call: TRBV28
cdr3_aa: CASRTANTEAFF
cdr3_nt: TGTGCCAGCAGGACAGCCAACACTGAAGCTTTCTTT

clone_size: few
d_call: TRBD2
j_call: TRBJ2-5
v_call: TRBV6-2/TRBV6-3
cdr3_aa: CASSYPGTSSQETQYF
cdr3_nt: TGTGCCAGCAGTTACCCCGGGACTAGCTCACAAGAGACCCAGTACTTC

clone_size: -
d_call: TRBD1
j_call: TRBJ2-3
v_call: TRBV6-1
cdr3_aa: CASSEGGQGFEPQYF
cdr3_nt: TGTGCCAGCAGTGAAGGAGGACAGGGGTTTGAGCCGCAGTATTTT

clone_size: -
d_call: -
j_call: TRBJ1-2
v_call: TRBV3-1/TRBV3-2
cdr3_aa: CASSQEQKYGGGYTF
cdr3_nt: TGTGCCAGCAGCCAAGAACAGAAATATGGAGGCGGCTACACCTTC

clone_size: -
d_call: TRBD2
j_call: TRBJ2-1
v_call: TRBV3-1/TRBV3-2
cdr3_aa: CASSPLGGGYNEQFF
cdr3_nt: TGTGCCAGCAGCCCTCTGGGGGGGGGATACAATGAGCAGTTCTTC

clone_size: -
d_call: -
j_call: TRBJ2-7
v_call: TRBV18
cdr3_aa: CASSPIATYEQYF
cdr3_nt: TGTGCCAGCTCACCGATTGCGACCTACGAGCAGTACTTC

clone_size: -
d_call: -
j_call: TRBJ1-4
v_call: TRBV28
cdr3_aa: CASSLMREKLFF
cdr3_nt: TGTGCCAGCAGTTTAATGAGGGAAAAACTGTTTTTT

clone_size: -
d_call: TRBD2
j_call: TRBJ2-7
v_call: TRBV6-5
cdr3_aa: CASSTTSGTAYEQYF
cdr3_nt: TGTGCCAGCAGCACGACTAGCGGGACCGCCTACGAGCAGTACTTC

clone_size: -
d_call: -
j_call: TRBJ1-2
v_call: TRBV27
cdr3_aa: CASSPVTFGGPLDYTF
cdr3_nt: TGTGCCAGCAGTCCCGTCACCTTCGGAGGCCCTTTGGACTACACCTTC

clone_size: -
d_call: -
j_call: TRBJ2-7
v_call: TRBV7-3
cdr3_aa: CASSLSQGHEQYF
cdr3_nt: TGTGCCAGCAGCTTATCACAGGGCCACGAGCAGTACTTC

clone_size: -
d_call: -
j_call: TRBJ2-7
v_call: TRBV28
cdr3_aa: CASSFMTNPAYEQYF
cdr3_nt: TGTGCCAGCAGTTTCATGACTAACCCCGCCTACGAGCAGTACTTC

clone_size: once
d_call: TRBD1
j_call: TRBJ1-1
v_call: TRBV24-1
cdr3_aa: CATSDNRGARTEAFF
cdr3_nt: TGTGCCACCAGTGACAACAGGGGTGCGCGCACTGAAGCTTTCTTT

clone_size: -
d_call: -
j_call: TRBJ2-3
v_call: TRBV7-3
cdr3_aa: CASSLTSASTDTQYF
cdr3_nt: TGTGCCAGCAGCTTAACCAGTGCTAGCACAGATACGCAGTATTTT

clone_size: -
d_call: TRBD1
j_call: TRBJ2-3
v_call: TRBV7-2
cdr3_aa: CASSLGQASTDTQYF
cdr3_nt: TGTGCCAGCAGCTTGGGACAGGCTAGCACAGATACGCAGTATTTT

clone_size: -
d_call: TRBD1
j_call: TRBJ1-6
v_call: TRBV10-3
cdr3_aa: CAIRVDRENNSPLHF
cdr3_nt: TGTGCCATCAGGGTTGACAGGGAAAACAATTCACCCCTCCACTTT

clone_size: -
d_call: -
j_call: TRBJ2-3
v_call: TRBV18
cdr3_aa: CASSLSTDTQYF
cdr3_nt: TGTGCCAGCTCACTAAGCACAGATACGCAGTATTTT

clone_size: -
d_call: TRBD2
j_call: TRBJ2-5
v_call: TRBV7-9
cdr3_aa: CASSQGHGRGQETQYF
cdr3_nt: TGTGCCAGCAGCCAAGGCCACGGGCGGGGGCAAGAGACCCAGTACTTC

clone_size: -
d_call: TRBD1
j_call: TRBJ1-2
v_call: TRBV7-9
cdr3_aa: CASSPGTVNYGYTF
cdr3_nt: TGTGCCAGCAGTCCCGGGACAGTAAACTATGGCTACACCTTC

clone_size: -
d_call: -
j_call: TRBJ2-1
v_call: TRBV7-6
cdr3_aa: CASSLRSFYNEQFF
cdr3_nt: TGTGCCAGCAGCTTACGTTCCTTCTACAATGAGCAGTTCTTC

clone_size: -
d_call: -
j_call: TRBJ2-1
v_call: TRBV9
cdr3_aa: CASSVGDSNNEQFF
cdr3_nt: TGTGCCAGCAGCGTAGGGGACTCTAACAATGAGCAGTTCTTC

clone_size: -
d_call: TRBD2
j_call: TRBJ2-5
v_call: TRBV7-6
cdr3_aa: CASSLVQRGGQETQYF
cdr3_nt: TGTGCCAGCAGCTTGGTGCAGCGGGGGGGACAAGAGACCCAGTACTTC

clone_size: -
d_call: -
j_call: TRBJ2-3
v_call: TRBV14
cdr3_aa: CASSQATDTQYF
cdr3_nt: TGTGCCAGCAGCCAAGCAACAGATACGCAGTATTTT

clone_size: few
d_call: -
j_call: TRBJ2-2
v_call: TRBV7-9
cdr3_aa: CASSLASNTGELFF
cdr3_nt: TGTGCCAGCAGCTTAGCTAGCAACACCGGGGAGCTGTTTTTT

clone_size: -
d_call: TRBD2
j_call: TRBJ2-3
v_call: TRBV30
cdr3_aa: CAWSVVRGNTDTQYF
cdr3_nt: TGTGCCTGGAGTGTTGTGCGGGGGAACACAGATACGCAGTATTTT

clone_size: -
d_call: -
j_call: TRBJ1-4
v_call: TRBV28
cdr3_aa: CAISRGQTNEKLFF
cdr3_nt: TGTGCCATCTCCCGTGGGCAGACTAATGAAAAACTGTTTTTT